Reported below is one T cell receptor (beta chain). The specificity of this receptor is unknown. Base qualities are not at hand, and no much larger clone is one base apart. CDR1 and CDR2 were assigned from the germline V gene as SGHVS and FQNEAQ. The CDR3 covers 17 residues, taking in both the cysteine and the phenylalanine. CDR3 DNA only is kept here, 51 bases in frame from base 1. Trimming at the junction amounts to 5 bases on V and 1 base on J, and the germline ends lie 17 bases apart. Data came from an Illumina NovaSeq 6000. cDNA libraries for TCRalpha and TCRbeta were prepared by 5'RACE using constant-segment primers, with sample barcodes and unique molecular identifiers added. RNA was extracted from every sample with Trizol reagent. Amplification of the libraries took two PCR steps, and the second step added a second sample barcode plus Illumina TruSeq adapters. Sequencing of libraries was performed on an Illumina NovaSeq with 2 x 150 bp paired-end reads. Concerning the study's data processing: Demultiplexing of reads and collapsing into UMI-guided consensus sequences were performed with migec v1.2.7. Using mixcr v2.1.11, UMI consensuses were aligned to TRA and TRB V and J templates and then assembled into clonotypes. Expanded or contracted clonotypes were those called significant by both edgeR and NoisET, with noise models trained on biological replicates. For edgeR calls, the thresholds were a false discovery rate-adjusted p below 0.01 and a log2 fold-change of 1. As an exploratory analysis of dynamics, PCA with hierarchical clustering was applied to max-normalized trajectories of the 1000 most abundant clonotypes. Separately sequenced CD4+ and CD8+ repertoires were used to assign the CD4 or CD8 phenotype of responding clones. The public reads were quality trimmed at Q25 with fastp and then assembled into clones with MiXCR by TCRdb, keeping productive beta chains. Records with the same CDR3 protein are collapsed into one entry carrying the most frequent genes and DNA. TCRdb's processing, not the authors' own work, is the source of the V and J calls. For this sample the table gives roughly 190,000 distinct CDR3 sequences, of which more than 25% were detected only once. About an eighth of the sample is held by the ten biggest clonotypes.

The data derive from a study of T-cell memory formation after mild COVID-19 (dated by TCRdb to 2020 to 2022). Background on the whole study: Most TCR sequence clusters were specific to one of the two donors. The cohort was made up of two young adult volunteers, one female and one male, who were previously healthy. In two donors, T-cell clones that expanded and contracted after mild COVID-19 were tracked by sequencing TCRalpha and TCRbeta repertoires over time. The investigation overall reported the following: Balanced CD4/CD8 phenotypes were observed for clones contracting from day 15 to 85, whereas a bias towards CD4+ was observed for a second wave of clones expanding from day 15 to 37. SARS-CoV-2 specificity of the second-wave clones peaking on day 37 was not confirmed. The detection of some responding clones in pre-infection memory suggests that pre-existing cross-reactive memory T cells joined the SARS-CoV-2 response. Contracting CD4+ clones were located mainly in the CM and EM memory subsets, whereas CD8+ clones were found to be enriched in EMRA. The study covered only a couple of mild cases, and larger cohorts including severe cases with pre-infection samples were considered necessary.

Ficoll-Paque density gradient centrifugation was used to isolate PBMCs. Recombination connected TRBV7-8 to TRBJ2-2; the D assignment is uncertain and may be TRBD1 or TRBD2, with 6 bases supporting each. This clonotype was obtained from an adult woman who had mild COVID-19 (a few samples of this study predate the infection). The sample titles of this study are shuffled in the database, so cell type and time point are left out; the donor was told from shared clones. Material for sequencing was PBMCs or a T cell subset sorted from them (not recorded which). The CDR3 sequence is CASSRGGGVMNTGELFF. The DNA sequence is as follows: TGTGCCAGCAGCCGAGGGGGAGGTGTGATGAACACCGGGGAGCTGTTTTTT.